The 10 T cell receptor beta chains listed next were all sequenced from one sample in a study of T-cell reconstitution after alpha-beta-depleted transplantation in children. Library preparation (for TCRbeta) was performed with unique molecular identifiers. TCRdb reprocessed the PCR reads with MiXCR, giving one entry per CDR3 protein. The repertoire holds approximately 98,000 distinct CDR3 sequences, with 5% to 7% as singletons. The sample consisted of PBMCs, mostly from graft donor cells, taken 360 days after TCRalphabeta/CD19-depleted stem cell transplant. The receptor set was obtained from a male patient aged 2-10 years who had a stem cell transplant for acute lymphoblastic leukemia, so the T cells may come from the graft donor.

This clonotype was observed at least ten times. As DNA, the CDR3 is TGTGCCAGCAGCTTAGCTAGCGGGGCTTACAATGAGCAGTTCTTC. Translating gives CASSLASGAYNEQFF. The V and J genes are TRBV11-2 and TRBJ2-1, with TRBD2 matching 9 bases. CDR1 SGHAT and CDR2 FQNNGV come from the germline V gene. The CDR3 covers 15 residues. The trim removed 1 base at V and 4 bases at J, leaving 2 bases unmatched.

This clonotype occurred many times. The chain couples TRBV2 to TRBJ2-3, with D perhaps matching TRBD2 (5 bases). CDR3 length: 13 amino acids. The ends were cut back, 6 bases at V and 5 bases at J, with 12 bases in the middle. Germline V lookup: CDR1 SNHLY, CDR2 FYNNEI. CDR3: CASSVDYLDTQYF. The DNA for the CDR3 is TGTGCCAGCAGCGTTGACTATTTAGATACGCAGTATTTT.

In this sample, this clonotype turned up many times. The V gene is TRBV3-1, the J gene TRBJ2-5; D is uncertain. The CDR3 runs to 11 residues. The V end was cut by 5 bases, the J end by 7 bases, with 8 bases between. Germline CDR1 and CDR2: LGHDT and YNNKEL (reference sequence). The CDR3: CASSSLGTQYF. The CDR3 DNA reads as TGTGCCAGCAGCTCCTTGGGGACCCAGTACTTC.

This clonotype was counted ten times or more. V and J are TRBV9 and TRBJ2-1, with a possible D match to TRBD2 (7 bases). Trimming removed 3 bases from V and 4 bases from J, with 17 bases in between. Germline V CDR1 and CDR2: SGDLS, YYNGEE. The length of the CDR3 is 16 residues. The CDR3 spells CASSGRGAFSYNEQFF. The CDR3 DNA reads TGTGCCAGCAGCGGACGGGGGGCCTTCTCTTACAATGAGCAGTTCTTC.

This clonotype was found many times. The chain is built from TRBV28 and TRBJ1-5; 8 bases are shared with TRBD1. The V gene end was trimmed by 2 bases and the J gene end by 1 base; junction bases not matched to a gene: 4. This CDR3 region has 16 residues. CDR1 is MDHEN and CDR2 is SYDVKM in the germline V gene. The CDR3 DNA reads as TGTGCCAGCAGTTTAGAACAGGGGGTAAGCAATCAGCCCCAGCATTTT. It specifies CASSLEQGVSNQPQHF.

This clonotype was seen repeatedly, ten times or more. The chain has TRBV7-6 and TRBJ2-7; TRBD2 aligns across 8 bases. V shed 0 bases, J shed 2 bases, and the junction held 6 bases outside the gene matches. CDR1 SGHVS and CDR2 FNYEAQ come from the germline V gene. This CDR3 has 16 residues. The CDR3 reads CASSLAKREPTYEQYF. The CDR3 DNA is TGTGCCAGCAGCTTAGCGAAGCGGGAGCCCACCTACGAGCAGTACTTC.

At least ten counts were recorded for this clonotype. The rearrangement links TRBV9 to TRBJ2-3; 14 nucleotides align to TRBD2. Per germline, CDR1 SGDLS and CDR2 YYNGEE. The CDR3 runs 17 residues. After removal of 4 bases from V and 6 bases from J, the junction contained 10 bases not matched to a gene. CDR3 sequence: CASSPNGLAGGMDTQYF. The CDR3 coding sequence is TGTGCCAGCAGCCCCAACGGACTAGCGGGAGGTATGGATACGCAGTATTTT. The variable domain in full, with the rest retrieved from reference TRBV9 and TRBJ2-3, is DSGVTQTPKHLITATGQRVTLRCSPRSGDLSVYWYQQSLDQGLQFLIQYYNGEERAKGNILERFSAQQFPDLHSELNLSSLELGDSALYFCASSPNGLAGGMDTQYFGPGTRLTVL.

This clonotype has just a few counts. The chain carries TRBV7-9 and TRBJ1-1; D might be TRBD1 (6 bases). Between the trimmed V and J ends, which lost 5 bases and 7 bases, there was a span of 11 bases. Germline V gives CDR1 SEHNR, CDR2 FQNEAQ (reference sequence). The CDR3 loop spans 12 amino acids. The CDR3 protein is CASSPVGGEAFF. DNA for the CDR3: TGTGCCAGCAGCCCGGTAGGGGGTGAAGCTTTCTTT.

This clonotype was seen many times. The rearrangement links TRBV7-9 to TRBJ1-2; D is unresolved. Germline values: CDR1 SEHNR, CDR2 FQNEAQ (reference sequence). CDR3 length equals 15 residues. V lost 1 base and J lost 5, with 14 bases in between. The CDR3 loop is CASSLGAERTYGYTF. Written as DNA, the CDR3 is TGTGCCAGCAGCTTAGGGGCAGAGAGGACTTATGGCTACACCTTC.

The chain recombines TRBV2 with TRBJ1-2; D is unclear. V lost 5 bases, J lost 6 bases, and 16 bases lay in between. The CDR3 runs to 14 residues. CDR1 SNHLY and CDR2 FYNNEI come from the germline V gene. The CDR3 is CASSPTRGLDGYTF. CDR3 nucleotides: TGTGCCAGCAGTCCCACCCGTGGTCTGGATGGCTACACCTTC.